The next 25 T cell receptor beta chains were all read from a single sample in a study of blood T cell repertoires in COVID-19 (dated by TCRdb to the early 2020s). Library prep was done by the immunoSEQ multiplex PCR assay. Sourced from immuneACCESS, this table was stored by TCRdb with only in-frame sequences that have V and J called. A share of the clones is absent; for the studies checked, an unresolved V gene accounts for under half, and the remainder has no known explanation. For this sample the table gives 130,000 to 150,000 clones, of which 80% to 90% were detected only once. The top ten clonotypes cover 0.9% to 0.95% of the sample. Sequenced input: peripheral blood. The receptors derive from a woman aged 45-65 years with acute or convalescent COVID-19.

The chain combines TRBV5-5 with TRBJ1-1; no clear D gene. The V and J ends lost 4 bases and 1 base respectively, with 11 bases between them. Looked up from germline, CDR1 is SGHKS and CDR2 is YYEKEE (reference sequence). There are 14 residues in the CDR3. The chain's CDR3 is CASSQASPNTEAFF. The CDR3 DNA reads TGTGCCAGCAGCCAGGCGAGTCCGAACACTGAAGCTTTCTTT.

The chain couples TRBV6-1 to TRBJ2-1, with 8 bases identical to TRBD1. CDR3 size: 16 residues. Germline V gene data show CDR1 as MNHNS and CDR2 as SASEGT. V lost 4 bases to trimming and J lost 8 bases; unmatched junction nucleotides: 13. The CDR3 here is CASSVTYRTGRYEQFF. The CDR3 DNA sequence: TGTGCCAGCAGTGTAACTTATCGGACAGGGCGTTATGAGCAGTTCTTC.

The V gene is TRBV18, the J gene TRBJ1-1; TRBD1 matches at 10 bases. There are 18 residues in the CDR3. Per germline, CDR1 KGHSH and CDR2 LQKENI. The V and J ends lost 4 bases and 5 bases, in that order; junction bases with no gene match: 16. The CDR3 DNA is TGTGCCAGCTCACATTCCGGGACAGGGGAAGTCATTGGTACTGAAGCTTTCTTT. It is translated as CASSHSGTGEVIGTEAFF.

The V and J genes are TRBV5-1 and TRBJ2-7; 8 bases match TRBD1. The germline V gene has CDR1 SGHRS and CDR2 YFSETQ. CDR3 length equals 14 residues. Trimming at V came to 5 bases and at J to 1 base, leaving 5 bases not matched to a gene. CDR3 amino acids: CASSFGQGSYEQYF. In DNA, the CDR3 is TGCGCCAGCAGTTTCGGACAGGGATCCTACGAGCAGTACTTC.

The chain uses TRBV6-6 and TRBJ1-6, with TRBD1 identical over 7 bases. With 6 bases clipped from V and 7 bases from J, the junction kept 6 bases outside the gene matches. CDR3 length equals 14 residues. The V gene's germline CDR1 is MNHNY and CDR2 SVGAGI (reference sequence). In DNA, the CDR3 is TGTGCCAGCAGCCCCGGGACAGCAAATTCACCCCTCCACTTT. This translates into CASSPGTANSPLHF.

V gene TRBV27 combines with J gene TRBJ1-2, with D perhaps matching TRBD1 (6 bases). The germline gives CDR1 MNHEY, CDR2 SMNVEV (reference sequence). The CDR3 length is 14 residues. V lost 5 bases and J 5 bases, leaving 15 bases between the germline ends. The CDR3, as DNA: TGTGCCAGCAGTCCTCGACAGGACTTGTATGGCTACACCTTC. Translated, it gives CASSPRQDLYGYTF.

CDR3 nucleotides: TGTGCCAGCAGCCGCGACAGGGATCGGGGGAACATTCAGTACTTC. Translating gives CASSRDRDRGNIQYF. The chain combines TRBV6-5 with TRBJ2-4, with D tentatively TRBD1 (7 bases). Germline CDR1 reads MNHEY; CDR2 reads SVGAGI. This CDR3 is 15 amino acids long. V lost 6 bases, J lost 7 bases, and 19 bases lay in between.

The chain links TRBV10-3 to TRBJ1-3; 12 bases line up with TRBD1. The CDR3 extends over 16 amino acids. The germline CDR1 and CDR2 sequences are ENHRY and SYGVKD. V was clipped by 8 bases and J by 3 bases; unmatched bases: 8. CDR3 coding DNA: TGTGCCATCGGGGGGACAGGGGGCCTTCTTGGAAACACCATATATTTT. This encodes CAIGGTGGLLGNTIYF.

The V and J genes are TRBV24-1 and TRBJ2-5, with 11 nucleotides matching TRBD1. After removal of 5 bases from V and 5 bases from J, the junction contained 9 bases not matched to a gene. The germline CDR1 and CDR2 sequences are KGHDR and SFDVKD. The CDR3 loop spans 16 amino acids. CDR3 protein: CATSGFGQGAWETQYF. CDR3 DNA sequence: TGTGCCACCAGTGGCTTCGGACAGGGGGCCTGGGAGACCCAGTACTTC.

The chain uses TRBV4-1 and TRBJ2-7; 7 bases line up with TRBD2. J was trimmed by 6 bases and V by 10 bases; bases with no gene match: 12. The length of the CDR3 is 13 residues. CDR1 MGHRA and CDR2 YSYEKL come from the germline V gene. CDR3 residues: CATGDSAGIEQYF. DNA of the CDR3: TGCGCCACTGGGGACTCAGCGGGGATCGAGCAGTACTTC.

The chain uses TRBV11-3 and TRBJ2-3; D remains unclear. Per germline, CDR1 SGHNT and CDR2 YENEEA. Between the trimmed V and J ends, which lost 1 base and 0 bases, there was a span of 8 bases. This CDR3 has 15 residues. CDR3 region: CASSLAGLSTDTQYF. CDR3 nucleotides: TGTGCCAGCAGCTTAGCAGGCCTTAGCACAGATACGCAGTATTTT.

Here the CDR3 reads CASSVWGRDTQYF. The CDR3, as DNA: TGTGCCAGCAGTGTATGGGGCAGAGATACGCAGTATTTT. The genes are TRBV2 and TRBJ2-3; D might be TRBD1 (5 bases). This CDR3 is built from 13 residues. Germline CDR1 is SNHLY and CDR2 is FYNNEI. V was clipped by 4 bases and J by 5 bases, with 10 bases between them. The full variable domain, its missing parts supplied by reference TRBV2 and TRBJ2-3, is EPEVTQTPSHQVTQMGQEVILRCVPISNHLYFYWYRQILGQKVEFLVSFYNNEISEKSEIFDDQFSVERPDGSNFTLKIRSTKLEDSAMYFCASSVWGRDTQYFGPGTRLTVL.

V gene TRBV27 combines with J gene TRBJ2-1; D gene unclear. V was shortened by 2 bases and J by 9 bases, with 14 bases between the two germline ends. Germline V gene lookup returns CDR1 MNHEY and CDR2 SMNVEV (reference sequence). The CDR3 is 14 amino acids. CDR3 sequence: CASSLRQASSEQFF. Here the CDR3 DNA reads TGTGCCAGCAGTTTAAGGCAGGCGAGCAGTGAGCAGTTCTTC.

This chain links TRBV7-6 with TRBJ1-1, with 8 nucleotides matching TRBD1. CDR1 and CDR2 (germline): SGHVS, FNYEAQ. The CDR3 length is 15 residues. The ends lost 2 bases at V and 2 bases at J; junction bases unmatched: 4. In DNA, the CDR3 is TGTGCCAGCAGCTTACCCGGGACAGGAAACACTGAAGCTTTCTTT. Translated, it gives CASSLPGTGNTEAFF.

The rearrangement links TRBV11-3 to TRBJ1-1, with a possible D match to TRBD1 (6 bases). CDR1 and CDR2 from the germline V gene are SGHNT and YENEEA. This CDR3 spans 14 amino acids. The V and J ends lost 5 bases and 5 bases respectively, with 15 bases between them. The CDR3 coding sequence is TGTGCCAGCAGCGCAAGATACAGGGATACTGAAGCTTTCTTT. As protein: CASSARYRDTEAFF.

As DNA, the CDR3 is TGTGCCAGCAGGATCGACAGGGCTGTCTACGAGCAGTACTTC. Its protein product is CASRIDRAVYEQYF. The chain couples TRBV6-5 to TRBJ2-7; 7 positions agree with TRBD1. This CDR3 comprises 14 residues. The junction had 8 bases not matched to a gene; V was cut back by 6 bases and J by 3 bases. Germline CDR1 is MNHEY and CDR2 is SVGAGI.

The chain links TRBV6-6 to TRBJ2-3; 8 bases match TRBD2. Germline CDR1 is MNHNY and CDR2 is SVGAGI (reference sequence). V lost 2 bases to trimming and J lost 4 bases; unmatched junction nucleotides: 2. CDR3 length: 14 residues. The CDR3 spells CASSYPGGADTQYF. The CDR3, as DNA: TGTGCCAGCAGTTACCCCGGGGGGGCAGATACGCAGTATTTT.

The chain couples TRBV14 to TRBJ2-6, with D possibly being TRBD2 (7 bases). This CDR3 has 15 residues. The germline CDR1 and CDR2 sequences are SGHDN and FVKESK. V was pared by 5 bases and J by 4 bases, with 12 bases between. CDR3 residues: CASSGGGPGANVLTF. The CDR3 DNA reads as TGTGCCAGCAGCGGGGGGGGGCCCGGGGCCAACGTCCTGACTTTC.

The rearrangement joins TRBV4-2 to TRBJ1-4; 8 bases align to TRBD1. The CDR3 totals 16 residues. Germline CDR1 and CDR2: LGHNA and YNFKEQ. With V trimmed by 3 bases and J by 5 bases, 8 bases remained unmatched. Here the CDR3 DNA reads TGTGCCAGCAGCCAGGGATCGACAGGGGAGAATGAAAAACTGTTTTTT. It yields the protein CASSQGSTGENEKLFF.

CDR3 protein: CASSEFLAGVGEQYF. The CDR3 DNA sequence: TGTGCCAGCAGTGAATTCCTAGCGGGAGTGGGAGAGCAGTACTTC. The rearrangement uses TRBV25-1 and TRBJ2-7; 10 bases line up with TRBD2. The ends lost 1 base at V and 7 bases at J; junction bases unmatched: 7. CDR3 length: 15 residues. Germline V gene lookup returns CDR1 MGHDK and CDR2 SYGVNS.

The chain recombines TRBV9 with TRBJ1-6; 10 bases align to TRBD1. This CDR3 comprises 14 residues. Germline CDR1 is SGDLS and CDR2 is YYNGEE. Unmatched junction bases numbered 8, after V lost 6 bases and J lost 11 bases. This CDR3 is CASTPGQGRPPLHF. In DNA form, the CDR3 reads TGTGCCAGCACCCCGGGACAGGGGAGGCCACCCCTCCACTTT.

CDR3 nucleotides: TGTGCCAGCAGCCGTGGACTAGCGGGGGGCACAGATACGCAGTATTTT. Amino acid sequence: CASSRGLAGGTDTQYF. The genes are TRBV7-9 and TRBJ2-3; TRBD2 matches 13 bases. V shed 5 bases and J 1 base; nucleotides not matched to a gene: 3. Germline V CDR1 and CDR2: SEHNR, FQNEAQ (reference sequence). The CDR3 runs to 16 residues.

The chain joins TRBV20-1 to TRBJ1-1, with 7 bases fitting TRBD1. Germline CDR1 reads DFQATT; CDR2 reads SNEGSKA (reference sequence). Trimming took 5 bases from V and 5 from J; bases not matched to a gene: 2. This CDR3 spans 11 amino acids. In DNA form, the CDR3 reads TGCAGTGCTGAGGGACAGACTGAAGCTTTCTTT. Amino acids: CSAEGQTEAFF.

This chain links TRBV5-1 with TRBJ2-7; 8 bases agree with TRBD2. This CDR3 is 16 amino acids long. In germline, CDR1 is SGHRS, CDR2 YFSETQ. Trimming cost V 4 bases and J 3 bases; bases outside gene matches: 12. CDR3 DNA sequence: TGCGCCAGCAGCGGAATCAAGGCGGGAGGTTTCTACGAGCAGTACTTC. Amino acids: CASSGIKAGGFYEQYF.

The V call is TRBV7-9, the J call TRBJ2-5; no clear D. V was cut by 7 bases and J by 5 bases, with 17 bases left in between. Germline V gene sequence: CDR1 SEHNR, CDR2 FQNEAQ (reference sequence). CDR3 length: 14 amino acids. Written as DNA, the CDR3 is TGTGCCAGCATCTCGATGAGAAGCGAGGAGACCCAGTACTTC. This translates into CASISMRSEETQYF.